Given below is one T cell receptor beta chain in context. In this sample, this clone turned up a few times. This receptor's antigen is unknown. Within one base of it there is no much larger clone, and no base qualities were kept. The data originate from a study of shared clonotypes between healthy human individuals (dated by TCRdb to 2019 to 2021). Study-level background: The cohort comprised a couple of women and three men aged 18 to 49 years. Per donor, leukapheresis produced somewhere between about 0.94 and 9.5 billion PBMCs. To increase sequencing depth and limit assay-specific biases, different laboratories used diverse techniques to prepare libraries and sequence TCR repertoires. Per donor, three plates each were used for CD4 naive and CD4 memory, two for CD8 naive, and one for CD8 memory. To estimate repertoire size and how much clonotype sharing occurs between individuals, the study deeply sequenced the blood TCR repertoires of five or six healthy adults. The full study reports these points: Because the study included only a small number of donors, the genetic and exposure-history diversity represented was limited. Rarefaction of sorted-subset datasets indicated incomplete sequencing despite the large sequencing depth. Pairwise subsampling indicated that sequencing depth was expected to affect the degree of clonotype sharing among donors. Sharing across a handful of donors was observed for about 5% of naive CD4, over 3% of naive CD8, about 2.5% of memory CD4, and approximately 0.41% of memory CD8 clonotypes. Estimated clonotype richness was generally larger for naive than for memory subsets. Clonotypes shared by all four sorted-subset donors showed higher generation probabilities than non-shared clonotypes. Sampling was limited to blood, and TCR repertoires in tissue likely differ from TCR repertoires in blood.

Using the deep immunoSEQ assay, multiplex PCR amplified TCR CDR3 regions from genomic DNA. Genomic DNA extracted from each cell subset was distributed evenly over all wells of several immunoSEQ 96-well plates, and each plate served as one replicate. For sorted subsets, 200 to 250 ng of genomic DNA, equivalent to some 33,000 T cell genomes, went into each replicate PCR. The purified libraries were quantified using a Qubit 3.0 fluorometer, sized with a Bioanalyzer 2100, and then quantified again using the KAPA Library Quantification kit. Each immunoSEQ 96-well plate was sequenced on its own single-read 150-cycle Illumina NextSeq 550 flow cell. Turning to the authors' computational methods: Because the immunoSEQ output held only junctional sequences and lacked quality scores, the filtering could not match the filtering applied to full-length reads. To assign V/J genes and CDR3, sequences were annotated using PyIR, a Python wrapper for IgBLAST v1.9, with IMGT germline references. Reads were filtered out if the reads had weak V/J assignments (E-value above 1e-6), no CDR3, stop codons, out-of-frame junctions, or ambiguous translated residues. A V3J clonotype was defined by an identical inferred V gene, J gene, and CDR3 amino acid sequence. Percentage overlap between repertoires was calculated by dividing the number of shared unique clonotypes by the size of the smaller repertoire. Three approaches were used to assess repertoire richness: RTK rarefaction, the Chao1 estimator, and Recon v2.1 estimates of unobserved clonotypes. Generation probabilities for all TCRbeta clonotypes obtained by the gDNA method from a few donors were computed using OLGA. The source is immuneACCESS, and TCRdb retained only in-frame sequences with V and J called. Part of the clones is not carried over; for the studies checked, unresolved V genes explain less than half of this, and the remainder is unexplained. The V and J calls and clone size are taken from that table; D and trimming were inferred from the DNA. In this sample the table shows over 2,000,000 clones, just over 90% of which occur a single time. The ten biggest clones cover 1.5% to 2% of the sample.

The cysteine opens and the phenylalanine closes a CDR3 of 10 amino acids. Just the 30-base CDR3 DNA is kept, in frame starting at base 1. Deletion took 5 bases off V and 8 bases off J, with a span of 9 bases between the germline ends. Based on the germline V gene (reference sequence), the CDR1 and CDR2 sequences are GTSNPN and SVGIG. CD8 naive samples were obtained by positive selection for CCR7 among CD45RO-negative cells, yielding a CD45RA+CCR7+ population from which TemRA cells were excluded. The donors were healthy, HIV-negative adults who had no recently reported acute infections or vaccinations. All donors were Caucasian adults living in Nashville, Tennessee, USA. Blood was obtained by leukapheresis, after which PBMCs were separated by Ficoll-Histopaque density gradient centrifugation and cryopreserved in liquid nitrogen vapor phase. Analytical flow cytometry was used to check the purity and quantity of each magnetically sorted T cell population. Each sorted fraction had its genomic DNA isolated and then quantified by UV absorbance on a Nanodrop 2000c.

This clonotype was obtained from a man between 18 and 29 years old in good health. Some clones in this sample may be carry-over from other donors' samples. Source material: naive CD8+ T cells from PBMCs. In light of the paper, this sample's cell subset or site label describes: CD45RA+CCR7+. The sequence joins TRBV30 to TRBJ1-2; the D segment cannot be called with confidence. This receptor carries the CDR3 CAWGQYGYTF. In nucleotide form, the sequence is TGTGCCTGGGGGCAATACGGCTACACCTTC.